This T cell receptor beta chain stems from a study of CD8+ T cells in alopecia areata. Across the whole study: Scoring treated patients' severity relied on the percentage of scalp area affected.

Extracted RNA was reverse transcribed into cDNA, the sequencing template. Only in-frame clones appear in the TCRdb table, and some are missing; sequencing was by immunoSEQ multiplex PCR. The table shows about 160,000 clones, with about two thirds occurring only once. The treatment here: oral pan-JAK inhibitor, 5-10 mg twice daily. The study, taken as a whole, reports: In blood and scalp, many expanded lesional clones persisted during tofacitinib.

CDR3 size: 13 residues. Trimming removed 6 bases at V and 9 bases at J, with 18 bases between. CDR1 is SGHDT, CDR2 YYEEEE, per germline. With respect to this clone: Its antigen is as yet unknown.

V is TRBV5-6 and J is TRBJ1-2; no definite D call. The material sequenced was CD4+ T cells sorted from blood, taken at week 4, from a patient treated with tofacitinib. This clonotype originated in a human donor with alopecia areata. Here the CDR3 DNA reads TGTGCCAGCACAAGGGAGCAATCCGGGCGCTACACCTTC. Its protein is CASTREQSGRYTF.